Listed here are 26 T cell receptor beta chains from one sample, sequenced in a study of cytomegalovirus exposure and HLA in healthy donors. PCR was performed using 60 Vbeta and 13 Jbeta primers. Generated by immunoSEQ multiplex PCR, the TCRdb table keeps only in-frame clones and is missing some. This repertoire shows about 120,000 clones, 74% found once; its top ten account for just over 2%. Sequencing input: PBMCs. The receptors were sampled from a human donor in good health.

CDR3 coding DNA: TGTGCCAGCAGGGGTAGCGGGACTCGGAATGAGCAGTTCTTC. Translated: CASRGSGTRNEQFF. V usage is TRBV2 and J usage is TRBJ2-1, with TRBD2 matching 8 bases. Germline V gene data show CDR1 as SNHLY and CDR2 as FYNNEI. This CDR3 contains 14 residues. Trimming removed 6 bases from V and 7 bases from J; junction bases left unmatched: 8.

The V call is TRBV19, the J call TRBJ1-6, with TRBD1 matching 9 bases. Germline V gene data show CDR1 as LNHDA and CDR2 as SQIVND (reference sequence). The J segment lost 7 bases and the V segment lost 5 bases, leaving 6 bases of the junction unmatched. The CDR3 contains 15 residues. In DNA form, the CDR3 reads TGTGCCAGTAGTCCTGGGACAGGGTTCAATTCACCCCTCCACTTT. This encodes CASSPGTGFNSPLHF.

This clone was seen only a few times. This chain uses TRBV27 with TRBJ2-7; D uncertain. Trimming removed 3 bases at V and 2 bases at J, with 11 bases between. Germline values: CDR1 MNHEY, CDR2 SMNVEV (reference sequence). The CDR3 covers 14 residues. CDR3 nucleotides: TGTGCCAGCAGTTTGATAGACACGACCTACGAGCAGTACTTC. Translation gives CASSLIDTTYEQYF.

The rearrangement joins TRBV6-5 to TRBJ2-3; weak D call: TRBD2 (6 bases). The CDR3 runs to 13 residues. Germline loops: CDR1 MNHEY, CDR2 SVGAGI. The V and J ends lost 6 bases and 3 bases respectively, with 10 bases between them. CDR3 DNA sequence: TGTGCCAGCAGCACCGGGACTACAGATACGCAGTATTTT. It translates to CASSTGTTDTQYF.

V and J are TRBV7-9 and TRBJ2-5; perhaps TRBD2 as D (5 bases). The CDR3 sequence is 14 residues long. Germline V gives CDR1 SEHNR, CDR2 FQNEAQ (reference sequence). Trimming removed 5 bases at V and 5 bases at J, with 15 bases between. CDR3 DNA: TGTGCCAGCAGCATCTCCTCTAGCAGGGAGACCCAGTACTTC. Residues: CASSISSSRETQYF.

CDR3 in amino acids: CASSTQANSGNTIYF. The CDR3 DNA reads TGTGCCAGCAGCACCCAGGCTAACTCTGGAAACACCATATATTTT. The chain joins TRBV5-6 to TRBJ1-3; D is uncertain. Germline CDR1 SGHDT, CDR2 YYEEEE. The CDR3 has 15 residues. Trimming removed 4 bases at V and 0 bases at J, with 11 bases between.

There are a few counts of this clone. The V and J genes are TRBV5-4 and TRBJ1-3; D is ambiguous. The CDR3 has 15 amino acids. The V and J ends lost 0 bases and 0 bases respectively, with 7 bases between them. CDR1 is SGHNT and CDR2 is YYREEE in the germline V gene (reference sequence). DNA for the CDR3: TGTGCCAGCAGCTTGGGGGCAGACTCTGGAAACACCATATATTTT. The encoded protein is CASSLGADSGNTIYF.

The chain recombines TRBV28 with TRBJ2-1, with 9 bases fitting TRBD1. Germline CDR1 is MDHEN and CDR2 is SYDVKM. CDR3 length: 15 amino acids. The ends lost 6 bases at V and 4 bases at J; junction bases unmatched: 7. The CDR3 DNA reads as TGTGCCAGCAGCCGCACCGGGACAGGGTACAATGAGCAGTTCTTC. It translates to CASSRTGTGYNEQFF.

V is TRBV28 and J is TRBJ1-2; tentative D call: TRBD1 (5 bases). Deletions cut 4 bases from V and 4 bases from J, with 13 bases between. Germline V gives CDR1 MDHEN, CDR2 SYDVKM. This CDR3 spans 14 amino acids. This CDR3 reads CASSYVQGPYGYTF. The DNA for the CDR3 is TGTGCCAGCAGTTATGTCCAGGGCCCCTATGGCTACACCTTC.

This chain uses TRBV7-9 with TRBJ2-1; possible D gene TRBD2, 5 bases. The CDR3 totals 12 residues. V was shortened by 11 bases and J by 6 bases, with 14 bases between the two germline ends. Germline V lookup: CDR1 SEHNR, CDR2 FQNEAQ (reference sequence). Written as DNA, the CDR3 is TGTGCCGTGGGTGGAGGAATCAATGAGCAGTTCTTC. This codes for CAVGGGINEQFF.

The chain links TRBV28 to TRBJ2-1, with unresolved D. V was pared by 1 base and J by 9 bases, with 10 bases between. This CDR3 contains 13 residues. Per the germline V gene, CDR1 is MDHEN and CDR2 is SYDVKM. CDR3 loop: CASSLSLTGEQFF. The CDR3 region has the DNA TGTGCCAGCAGTTTATCCCTCACTGGTGAGCAGTTCTTC.

The chain couples TRBV28 to TRBJ1-5, with unresolved D. Germline assignment: CDR1 MDHEN and CDR2 SYDVKM. This CDR3 is built from 13 residues. Trimming removed 6 bases from V and 10 bases from J, with 16 bases in between. The CDR3 loop reads CASSLQRPGPQHF. CDR3 coding DNA: TGTGCCAGCAGCCTCCAACGCCCGGGACCCCAGCATTTT.

This rearrangement joins TRBV6-1 to TRBJ1-1; a possible D gene is TRBD1 (5 bases). Deletions cut 4 bases from V and 8 bases from J, with 20 bases between. CDR1 and CDR2 (germline): MNHNS, SASEGT. The length of the CDR3 is 15 residues. The DNA for the CDR3 is TGTGCCAGCAGTGTGGAACAGGCACGTGTTGCCGAAGCTTTCTTT. Residues: CASSVEQARVAEAFF.

With respect to this clone: Other nucleotide sequences in the sample specify the same CDR3. V and J are TRBV7-8 and TRBJ2-7; D might be TRBD1 (5 bases). V was clipped by 1 base and J by 0 bases, with 7 bases between them. Germline V gene sequence: CDR1 SGHVS, CDR2 FQNEAQ. This CDR3 contains 14 residues. The DNA of the CDR3 is TGTGCCAGCAGCTTAGTGCAGGGCTCCTACGAGCAGTACTTC. Translating gives CASSLVQGSYEQYF.

This rearrangement joins TRBV18 to TRBJ2-7; 9 positions match TRBD1. V shed 2 bases, J shed 5 bases, and the junction held 4 bases outside the gene matches. Germline V gene lookup returns CDR1 KGHSH and CDR2 LQKENI. The CDR3 length is 14 residues. CDR3 residues: CASSPLGTGNEQYF. The CDR3 DNA sequence: TGTGCCAGCTCACCATTAGGGACAGGGAACGAGCAGTACTTC.

The chain uses TRBV9 and TRBJ1-2, with 10 bases fitting TRBD1. CDR1 is SGDLS, CDR2 YYNGEE, per germline. The CDR3 has 15 amino acids. With V trimmed by 4 bases and J by 9 bases, 12 bases remained unmatched. The chain's CDR3 is CASSSTGTGVLSYTF. The CDR3 DNA reads as TGTGCCAGCAGCTCCACGGGGACAGGGGTCTTAAGCTACACCTTC.

The chain uses TRBV9 and TRBJ2-1; 9 positions agree with TRBD1. The CDR3 sequence is 14 residues long. The germline V gene encodes CDR1 SGDLS and CDR2 YYNGEE. The trim removed 4 bases at V and 7 bases at J, leaving 6 bases unmatched. The CDR3 sequence: CASSLTGGRNEQFF. CDR3 in DNA: TGTGCCAGCAGCCTTACAGGGGGCAGAAATGAGCAGTTCTTC.

The chain uses TRBV30 and TRBJ1-6; D is unresolved. V shed 0 bases and J shed 6 bases, with 12 bases lying between them. CDR1 and CDR2 (germline): GTSNPN, SVGIG (reference sequence). This CDR3 contains 15 residues. CDR3 in amino acids: CAWSVAGSGNSPLHF. As DNA, the CDR3 is TGTGCCTGGAGTGTAGCGGGGTCCGGTAATTCACCCCTCCACTTT.

The chain recombines TRBV5-1 with TRBJ2-1; possible D gene TRBD1, 6 bases. Germline V gene data show CDR1 as SGHRS and CDR2 as YFSETQ. V was trimmed by 4 bases and J by 3 bases, leaving 23 bases between them. The CDR3 runs to 18 residues. As DNA, the CDR3 is TGCGCCAGCAGCCCTTCCTTAACAGGGAGTGGTGGCTACAATGAGCAGTTCTTC. It codes for CASSPSLTGSGGYNEQFF.

The rearrangement joins TRBV7-9 to TRBJ2-3, with D perhaps matching TRBD2 (5 bases). Germline V gene sequence: CDR1 SEHNR, CDR2 FQNEAQ (reference sequence). This CDR3 is 17 amino acids long. V lost 0 bases and J 2 bases, leaving 15 bases between the germline ends. The CDR3 nucleotides are TGTGCCAGCAGCTTAGCGGAGGTAGTGAGGGTCACAGATACGCAGTATTTT. Encoded protein: CASSLAEVVRVTDTQYF.

The chain couples TRBV7-9 to TRBJ2-1, with TRBD2 matching 8 bases. The V gene end was trimmed by 5 bases and the J gene end by 7 bases; junction bases not matched to a gene: 13. The germline V gene encodes CDR1 SEHNR and CDR2 FQNEAQ (reference sequence). This CDR3 has 16 residues. The DNA of the CDR3 is TGTGCCAGCAGCCCCCAACAGCGGGAGTCCGTAAATGAGCAGTTCTTC. It is translated as CASSPQQRESVNEQFF. Supplemented by reference TRBV7-9 and TRBJ2-1, the full variable domain reads DTGVSQNPRHKITKRGQNVTFRCDPISEHNRLYWYRQTLGQGPEFLTYFQNEAQLEKSRLLSDRFSAERPKGSFSTLEIQRTEQGDSAMYLCASSPQQRESVNEQFFGPGTRLTVL.

This sequence joins TRBV5-1 and TRBJ2-1; the D gene is possibly TRBD2 (7 bases). The V end lost 4 bases, the J end lost 2 bases, and 13 bases lay between the germline ends. Germline lookup yields CDR1 SGHRS and CDR2 YFSETQ. CDR3 size: 15 residues. DNA for the CDR3: TGCGCCAGCAGCCCGAGGGGGGGGGCCTACAATGAGCAGTTCTTC. Translating it yields CASSPRGGAYNEQFF.

This clone has more than one count but fewer than ten. The chain recombines TRBV6-5 with TRBJ1-1, with 12 bases identical to TRBD1. V was clipped by 6 bases and J by 7 bases; unmatched bases: 6. This CDR3 has 14 residues. CDR1 and CDR2 (germline): MNHEY, SVGAGI. CDR3 DNA: TGTGCCAGCAGGAAGGGACAGGGGGCAGGTGAAGCTTTCTTT. Protein product: CASRKGQGAGEAFF.

This chain's CDR3 is CASSLADRVAEQYF. In nucleotides, the CDR3 is TGCGCCAGCAGCTTGGCGGACAGGGTCGCCGAGCAGTACTTC. The chain joins TRBV5-1 to TRBJ2-7, with TRBD1 matching over 8 bases. The CDR3 length is 14 residues. V lost 0 bases, J lost 6 bases, and 5 bases stayed unmatched. Germline lookup yields CDR1 SGHRS and CDR2 YFSETQ.

The chain combines TRBV29-1 with TRBJ1-6; D not certain. Trimming removed 4 bases at V and 7 bases at J, with 11 bases between. The germline V gene has CDR1 SQVTM and CDR2 ANQGSEA. The CDR3 consists of 13 residues. In DNA, the CDR3 is TGCAGCGTTGGAGAGGGCTCAAATTCACCCCTCCACTTT. Its protein is CSVGEGSNSPLHF. The full variable domain, its missing parts supplied by reference TRBV29-1 and TRBJ1-6, is SAVISQKPSRDICQRGTSLTIQCQVDSQVTMMFWYRQQPGQSLTLIATANQGSEATYESGFVIDKFPISRPNLTFSTLTVSNMSPEDSSIYLCSVGEGSNSPLHFGNGTRLTVT.

A single count supports this clone. The chain combines TRBV27 with TRBJ1-5, with 7 bases lining up with TRBD1. CDR1 is MNHEY, CDR2 SMNVEV, per germline (reference sequence). V trimming: 2 bases; J trimming: 5 bases; junction bases outside the gene matches: 12. CDR3 size: 17 residues. The CDR3 loop reads CASSLRGGHGLHQPQHF. CDR3 sequence (DNA): TGTGCCAGCAGTTTACGAGGGGGCCATGGCTTGCATCAGCCCCAGCATTTT.